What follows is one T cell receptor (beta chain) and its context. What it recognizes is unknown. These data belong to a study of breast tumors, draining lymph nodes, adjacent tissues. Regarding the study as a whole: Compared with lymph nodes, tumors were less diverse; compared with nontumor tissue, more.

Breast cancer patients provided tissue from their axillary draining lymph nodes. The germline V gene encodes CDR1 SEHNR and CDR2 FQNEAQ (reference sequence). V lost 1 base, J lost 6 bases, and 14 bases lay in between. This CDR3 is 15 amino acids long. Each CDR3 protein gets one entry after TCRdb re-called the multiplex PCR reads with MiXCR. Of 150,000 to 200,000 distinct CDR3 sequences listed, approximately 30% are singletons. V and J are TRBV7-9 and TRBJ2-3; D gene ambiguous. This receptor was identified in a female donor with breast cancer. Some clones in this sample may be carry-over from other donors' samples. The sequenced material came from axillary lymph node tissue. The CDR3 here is CASSLGAVKGDTQYF. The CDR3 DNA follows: TGTGCCAGCAGCTTAGGGGCGGTAAAAGGGGATACGCAGTATTTT.